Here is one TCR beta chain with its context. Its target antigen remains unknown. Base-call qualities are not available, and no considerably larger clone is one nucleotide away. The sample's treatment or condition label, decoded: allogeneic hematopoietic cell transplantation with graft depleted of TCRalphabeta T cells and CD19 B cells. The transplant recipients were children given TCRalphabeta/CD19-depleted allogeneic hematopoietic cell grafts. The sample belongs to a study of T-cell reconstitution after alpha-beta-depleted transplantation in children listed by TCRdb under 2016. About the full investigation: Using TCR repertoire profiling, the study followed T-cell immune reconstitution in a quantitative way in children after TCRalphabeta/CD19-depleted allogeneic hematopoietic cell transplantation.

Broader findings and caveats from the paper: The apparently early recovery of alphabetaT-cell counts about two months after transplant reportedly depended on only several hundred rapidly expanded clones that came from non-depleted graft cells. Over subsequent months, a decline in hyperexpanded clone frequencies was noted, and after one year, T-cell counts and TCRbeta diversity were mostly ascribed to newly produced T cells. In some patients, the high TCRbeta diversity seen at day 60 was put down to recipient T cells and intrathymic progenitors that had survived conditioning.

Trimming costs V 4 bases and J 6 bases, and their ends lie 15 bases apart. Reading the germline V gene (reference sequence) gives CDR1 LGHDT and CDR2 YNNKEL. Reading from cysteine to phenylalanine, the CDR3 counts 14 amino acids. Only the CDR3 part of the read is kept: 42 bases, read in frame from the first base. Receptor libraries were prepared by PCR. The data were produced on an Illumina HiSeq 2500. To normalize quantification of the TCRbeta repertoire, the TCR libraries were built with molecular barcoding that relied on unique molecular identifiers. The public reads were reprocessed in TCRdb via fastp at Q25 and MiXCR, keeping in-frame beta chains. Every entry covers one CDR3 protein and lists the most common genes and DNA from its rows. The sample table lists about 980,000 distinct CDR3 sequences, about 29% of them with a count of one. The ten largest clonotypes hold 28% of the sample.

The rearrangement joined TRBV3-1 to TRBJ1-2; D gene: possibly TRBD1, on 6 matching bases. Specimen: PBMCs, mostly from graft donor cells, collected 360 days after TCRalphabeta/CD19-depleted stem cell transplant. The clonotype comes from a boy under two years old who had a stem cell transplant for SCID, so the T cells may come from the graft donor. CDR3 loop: CASSLRQVWNGYTF. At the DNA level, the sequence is TGTGCCAGCAGCCTCCGACAGGTTTGGAATGGCTACACCTTC.